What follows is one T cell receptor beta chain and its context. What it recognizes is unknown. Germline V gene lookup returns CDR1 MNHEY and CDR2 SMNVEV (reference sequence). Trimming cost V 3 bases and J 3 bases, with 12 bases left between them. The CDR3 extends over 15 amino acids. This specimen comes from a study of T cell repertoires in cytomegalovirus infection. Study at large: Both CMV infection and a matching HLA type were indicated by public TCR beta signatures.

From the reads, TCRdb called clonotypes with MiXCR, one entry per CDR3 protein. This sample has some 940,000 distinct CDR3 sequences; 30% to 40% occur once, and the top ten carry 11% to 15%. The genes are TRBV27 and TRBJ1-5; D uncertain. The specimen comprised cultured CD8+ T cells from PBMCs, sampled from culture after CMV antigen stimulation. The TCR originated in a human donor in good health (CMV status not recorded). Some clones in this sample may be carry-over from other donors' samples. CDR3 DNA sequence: TGTGCCAGCAGTTTGGATAACAGACCCAATCAGCCCCAGCATTTT. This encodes CASSLDNRPNQPQHF.